The entry below gives a single TCR beta chain sequence along with its context. Clones were sequenced by immunoSEQ multiplex PCR, and TCRdb holds only the in-frame ones, with some missing. Here the sample spans about 150,000 clones, about 93% being singletons. This specimen comes from a study of control samples from healthy donors and cancer patients. The CDR3 sequence is 13 residues long. The germline CDR1 and CDR2 sequences are MGHDK and SYGVNS. V was shortened by 7 bases and J by 1 base, with 5 bases between the two germline ends. The chain joins TRBV25-1 to TRBJ2-6, with no clear D. The sequence derives from a woman under 40 in good health. Sequences were obtained from blood. CDR3 amino acids: CASTSSGANVLTF. CDR3 DNA sequence: TGTGCCAGCACATCGTCTGGGGCCAACGTCCTGACTTTC.